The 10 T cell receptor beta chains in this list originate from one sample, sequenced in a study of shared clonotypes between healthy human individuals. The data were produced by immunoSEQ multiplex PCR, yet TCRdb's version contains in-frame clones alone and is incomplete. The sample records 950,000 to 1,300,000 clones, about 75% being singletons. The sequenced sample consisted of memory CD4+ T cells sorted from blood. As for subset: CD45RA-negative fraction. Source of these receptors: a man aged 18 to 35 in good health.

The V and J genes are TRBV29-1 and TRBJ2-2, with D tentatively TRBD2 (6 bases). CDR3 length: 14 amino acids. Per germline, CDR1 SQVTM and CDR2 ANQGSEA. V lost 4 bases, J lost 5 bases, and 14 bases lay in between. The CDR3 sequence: CSVAELAGTGELFF. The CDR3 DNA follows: TGCAGCGTTGCGGAACTAGCCGGTACCGGGGAGCTGTTTTTT.

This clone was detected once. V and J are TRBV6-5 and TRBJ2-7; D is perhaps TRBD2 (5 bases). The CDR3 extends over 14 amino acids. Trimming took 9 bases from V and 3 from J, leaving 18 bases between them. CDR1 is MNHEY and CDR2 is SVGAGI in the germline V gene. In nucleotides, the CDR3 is TGTGCCAGTCGTTCGAGCGGAACTCGCTACGAGCAGTACTTC. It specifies CASRSSGTRYEQYF.

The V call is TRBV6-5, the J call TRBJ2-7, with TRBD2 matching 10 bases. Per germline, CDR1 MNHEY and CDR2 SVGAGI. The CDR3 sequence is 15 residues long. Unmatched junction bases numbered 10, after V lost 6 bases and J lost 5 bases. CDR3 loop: CASSRSGRGFHEQYF. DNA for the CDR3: TGTGCCAGCAGCCGGAGCGGGAGGGGATTCCACGAGCAGTACTTC.

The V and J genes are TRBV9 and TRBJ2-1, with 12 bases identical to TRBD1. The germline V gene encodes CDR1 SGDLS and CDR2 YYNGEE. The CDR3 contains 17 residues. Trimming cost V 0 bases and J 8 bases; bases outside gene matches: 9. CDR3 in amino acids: CASSVEGTGQGAYEQFF. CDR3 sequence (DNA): TGTGCCAGCAGCGTAGAGGGGACGGGACAGGGGGCCTATGAGCAGTTCTTC. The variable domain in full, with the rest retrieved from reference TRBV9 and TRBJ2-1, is DSGVTQTPKHLITATGQRVTLRCSPRSGDLSVYWYQQSLDQGLQFLIQYYNGEERAKGNILERFSAQQFPDLHSELNLSSLELGDSALYFCASSVEGTGQGAYEQFFGPGTRLTVL.

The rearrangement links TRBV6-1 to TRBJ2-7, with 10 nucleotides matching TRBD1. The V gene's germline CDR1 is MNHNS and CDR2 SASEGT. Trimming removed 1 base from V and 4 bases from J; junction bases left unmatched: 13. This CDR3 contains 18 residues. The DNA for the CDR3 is TGTGCCAGCAGTGAAGGATTAGTGGGGGGACAGGGGAAGTACGAGCAGTACTTC. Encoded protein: CASSEGLVGGQGKYEQYF.

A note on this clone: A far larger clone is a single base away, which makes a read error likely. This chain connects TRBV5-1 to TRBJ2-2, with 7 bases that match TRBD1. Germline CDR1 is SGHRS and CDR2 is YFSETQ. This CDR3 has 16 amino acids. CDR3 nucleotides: TGCGCCAGCAGCTTGAATGGACAGGCGAACACCGGGGAGCTGCTTTTT. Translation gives CASSLNGQANTGELLF.

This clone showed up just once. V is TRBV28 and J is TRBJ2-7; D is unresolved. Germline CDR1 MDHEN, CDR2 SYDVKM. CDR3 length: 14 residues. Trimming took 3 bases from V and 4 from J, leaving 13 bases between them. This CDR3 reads CASSFSRPAYEQYF. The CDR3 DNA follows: TGTGCCAGCAGTTTTTCCAGACCAGCTTACGAGCAGTACTTC. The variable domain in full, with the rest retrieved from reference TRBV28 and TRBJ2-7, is DVKVTQSSRYLVKRTGEKVFLECVQDMDHENMFWYRQDPGLGLRLIYFSYDVKMKEKGDIPEGYSVSREKKERFSLILESASTNQTSMYLCASSFSRPAYEQYFGPGTRLTVT.

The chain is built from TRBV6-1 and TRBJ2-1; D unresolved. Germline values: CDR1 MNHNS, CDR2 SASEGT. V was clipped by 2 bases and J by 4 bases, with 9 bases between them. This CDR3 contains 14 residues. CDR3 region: CASSESYGYNEQFF. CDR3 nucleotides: TGTGCCAGCAGTGAAAGTTACGGATACAATGAGCAGTTCTTC.

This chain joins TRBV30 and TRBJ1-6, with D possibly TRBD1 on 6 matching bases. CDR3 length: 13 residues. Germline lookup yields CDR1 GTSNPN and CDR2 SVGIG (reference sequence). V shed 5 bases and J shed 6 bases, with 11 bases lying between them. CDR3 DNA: TGTGCCTGGGCTGGGACATTTAATTCACCCCTCCACTTT. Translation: CAWAGTFNSPLHF.

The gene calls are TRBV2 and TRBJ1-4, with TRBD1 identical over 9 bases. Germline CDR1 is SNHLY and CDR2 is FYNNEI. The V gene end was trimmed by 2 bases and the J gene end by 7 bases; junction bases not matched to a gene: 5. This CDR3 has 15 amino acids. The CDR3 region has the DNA TGTGCCAGCAGTGAAAGACAGGGGGGAAGTGAAAAACTGTTTTTT. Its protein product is CASSERQGGSEKLFF.